The T cell receptor beta chain under discussion was sequenced for a study of blood T cell repertoires in COVID-19. Study-level information: There were acute and convalescent COVID-19 samples, and they came from the United States, Italy and Spain. Nucleic acid was either cDNA or gDNA, and it came from T cells, B-cell-depleted T cells, or PBMCs.

Trimming cost V 2 bases and J 7 bases, with 18 bases left between them. Germline V gives CDR1 MDHEN, CDR2 SYDVKM. The CDR3 is 15 residues long. As originally analysed: The assay estimated nucleated cells by amplifying reference gene primers. The protocol was immunoSEQ multiplex PCR, while the TCRdb copy is restricted to in-frame clones and leaves out a portion. V, J and clone size derive from that table, while D and trimming were established from the DNA sequence. The sample contains around 200,000 clones, about four fifths of which appear only once. J is TRBJ2-7 and V is TRBV28, with D perhaps TRBD2 (6 bases). Sequenced sample: peripheral blood. The sequence came from a human donor with acute or convalescent COVID-19. The donor label of this sample is uncertain. CDR3: CASSLRGAPSREQYF. For the CDR3, the DNA is TGTGCCAGCAGTTTACGCGGGGCTCCTAGTAGGGAGCAGTACTTC.